These 22 T cell receptor beta chains originate from one sample sequenced in a study of post-analysis software for immune sequencing data. General observations from the study: In patients, about 5 TRBV segments were more frequent than in controls, with TRBV5-6, TRBV5-1 and TRBV20-1 among them.

Unique molecular identifiers were built into the TCR beta cDNA libraries. TCRdb used MiXCR to reprocess the PCR reads, holding one entry per CDR3 protein. The sample contains about 540,000 distinct CDR3 sequences, around 36% of which appear only once. No antigen is known for these receptors. Sequenced material: blood. The receptors stem from a girl under 18 with multiple sclerosis.

J is TRBJ2-3 and V is TRBV10-3, with 7 bases that match TRBD2. The ends lost 1 base at V and 10 bases at J; junction bases unmatched: 11. Germline V gene lookup returns CDR1 ENHRY and CDR2 SYGVKD. This CDR3 contains 15 residues. The CDR3 DNA sequence: TGTGCCATCAGTGAGTTTCTAGCGGAACTAAATCCGCAGTATTTT. Translated, it gives CAISEFLAELNPQYF.

The V gene is TRBV7-3, the J gene TRBJ2-5; 12 positions agree with TRBD1. The V segment lost 2 bases and the J segment 5 bases; nucleotides outside the gene matches: 9. There are 17 residues in the CDR3. Germline loops: CDR1 SGHTA, CDR2 FQGTGA. CDR3 nucleotides: TGTGCCAGCAGCTTAGTTGGTGGGACAGGGGGCCGTGAGACCCAGTACTTC. It encodes CASSLVGGTGGRETQYF.

This clonotype was seen at least ten times. The chain combines TRBV5-5 with TRBJ2-1, with 7 bases matching TRBD2. Germline CDR1 is SGHKS and CDR2 is YYEKEE (reference sequence). The CDR3 covers 14 residues. The V gene end was trimmed by 0 bases and the J gene end by 6 bases; junction bases not matched to a gene: 3. The DNA for the CDR3 is TGTGCCAGCAGCTTGGGGACTAGAGTCAATGAGCAGTTCTTC. Its protein is CASSLGTRVNEQFF.

V usage is TRBV5-6 and J usage is TRBJ2-4, with D hard to call. The last part of the DNA fits TRBJ2-7 better; the J call may be wrong. Germline V lookup: CDR1 SGHDT, CDR2 YYEEEE. The CDR3 is 13 residues long. CDR3 region: CASSLVDPAEQYF. CDR3 nucleotides: TGTGCCAGCAGCTTGGTGGACCCAGCCGAGCAGTACTTC.

V is TRBV20-1 and J is TRBJ1-6, with 7 bases identical to TRBD1. CDR3 length: 14 residues. Trimming cost V 1 base and J 7 bases; bases outside gene matches: 4. The germline V gene encodes CDR1 DFQATT and CDR2 SNEGSKA (reference sequence). CDR3 amino acids: CSARGARGNSPLHF. The DNA of the CDR3 is TGCAGTGCTAGAGGGGCCAGGGGGAATTCACCCCTCCACTTT.

This clonotype was seen a handful of times. The V and J genes are TRBV21-1 and TRBJ2-3. TRBV21-1 is labeled a pseudogene. CDR3 length: 12 amino acids. The CDR3 nucleotides are TGTGCCAGCAGCAAACCGAGCGATACGCAGTATTTT. Translating it yields CASSKPSDTQYF.

V is TRBV7-9 and J is TRBJ1-6; 10 nucleotides align to TRBD1. Looked up from germline, CDR1 is SEHNR and CDR2 is FQNEAQ (reference sequence). CDR3 length: 16 residues. Trimming removed 1 base from V and 9 bases from J; junction bases left unmatched: 6. The CDR3 DNA sequence: TGTGCCAGCAGCTTAGGAAGCGACAGGGGGCCTTCACCCCTCCACTTT. This gives the protein CASSLGSDRGPSPLHF.

This clonotype was picked up a small number of times. The gene calls are TRBV6-4 and TRBJ2-3, with D uncertain. Trimming cost V 5 bases and J 4 bases, with 13 bases left between them. The CDR3 spans 14 residues. From germline, CDR1 is MRHNA and CDR2 SNTAGT. The DNA of the CDR3 is TGTGCCAGCAGTCGAACCTTCTACCCAGATACGCAGTATTTT. It codes for CASSRTFYPDTQYF.

This chain's CDR3 is CASSHPGQDYGYTF. The CDR3, as DNA: TGCGCCAGCAGCCATCCGGGACAAGACTATGGCTACACCTTC. The V gene is TRBV4-1, the J gene TRBJ1-2; D is perhaps TRBD1 (6 bases). Looked up from germline, CDR1 is MGHRA and CDR2 is YSYEKL. The CDR3 is 14 amino acids. Trimming cost V 3 bases and J 3 bases, with 11 bases left between them.

This sequence joins TRBV5-5 and TRBJ1-1, with D unclear. Trimming cost V 1 base and J 0 bases, with 13 bases left between them. Germline lookup yields CDR1 SGHKS and CDR2 YYEKEE (reference sequence). The CDR3 loop spans 16 amino acids. The DNA for the CDR3 is TGTGCCAGCAGCTTGTCTTTCCCAGAGTTGAACACTGAAGCTTTCTTT. As protein: CASSLSFPELNTEAFF.

This clonotype was counted between two and nine times. The V call is TRBV6-5, the J call TRBJ1-1, with D possibly matching TRBD1 (6 bases). Trimming stripped 7 bases from V and 0 bases from J, with 12 bases between. The CDR3 has 14 amino acids. CDR1 and CDR2 (germline): MNHEY, SVGAGI. The CDR3 DNA reads TGTGCCAGCACCCCGGACAGAATGAACACTGAAGCTTTCTTT. It translates to CASTPDRMNTEAFF.

This clonotype has only a few counts. The chain carries TRBV5-1 and TRBJ1-2; D is unclear. V lost 2 bases and J 6 bases, leaving 14 bases between the germline ends. This CDR3 comprises 14 residues. Germline CDR1 is SGHRS and CDR2 is YFSETQ. As DNA, the CDR3 is TGCGCCAGCAGCTTTGGGCCACAGAAGGATGGCTACACCTTC. Translation: CASSFGPQKDGYTF.

This clonotype was observed a few times. The rearrangement joins TRBV19 to TRBJ1-4; D not certain. V dropped 5 bases and J dropped 10 bases, with 8 bases sitting between them. Germline V gives CDR1 LNHDA, CDR2 SQIVND (reference sequence). This CDR3 is 11 amino acids long. CDR3 sequence: CASSVGRKLFF. The DNA for the CDR3 is TGTGCCAGTAGTGTGGGAAGAAAACTGTTTTTT.

The chain combines TRBV10-3 with TRBJ1-2; D not resolved. There are 16 residues in the CDR3. The germline V gene has CDR1 ENHRY and CDR2 SYGVKD. Trimming shortened V by 0 bases and J by 0 bases, and 11 bases separated the two germline ends. CDR3 sequence (DNA): TGTGCCATCAGTGAGTCGAAGACCACCGCTAACTATGGCTACACCTTC. It specifies CAISESKTTANYGYTF.

CDR3 sequence: CASTKRQIREVEQFF. The CDR3 coding sequence is TGTGCCAGCACCAAAAGACAGATTAGGGAGGTAGAGCAGTTCTTC. This chain joins TRBV28 and TRBJ2-1; possible D gene TRBD2, 6 bases. The germline CDR1 and CDR2 sequences are MDHEN and SYDVKM. The CDR3 contains 15 residues. Trimming stripped 7 bases from V and 10 bases from J, with 23 bases between.

The chain is built from TRBV20-1 and TRBJ2-5; D uncertain. The ends were cut back, 3 bases at V and 5 bases at J, with 13 bases in the middle. This CDR3 has 13 amino acids. The germline gives CDR1 DFQATT, CDR2 SNEGSKA (reference sequence). DNA for the CDR3: TGCAGTGCTAGGGAGCGTCAAATCGAGACCCAGTACTTC. Protein product: CSARERQIETQYF.

V gene TRBV20-1 combines with J gene TRBJ1-1; the match to TRBD1 covers 10 bases. This CDR3 has 13 amino acids. The germline V gene encodes CDR1 DFQATT and CDR2 SNEGSKA (reference sequence). Trimming removed 6 bases from V and 5 bases from J; junction bases left unmatched: 6. The CDR3 region is CSARDRGGTEAFF. In DNA, the CDR3 is TGCAGTGCCCGGGACAGGGGTGGGACTGAAGCTTTCTTT.

V is TRBV20-1 and J is TRBJ2-1, with D maybe TRBD2 (5 bases). V shed 0 bases and J shed 8 bases, with 20 bases lying between them. Germline loops: CDR1 DFQATT, CDR2 SNEGSKA (reference sequence). The CDR3 is 16 residues long. DNA of the CDR3: TGCAGTGCTAGAGATCGGGAACTAGTCTTGATCGATGAGCAGTTCTTC. This sequence encodes CSARDRELVLIDEQFF.

This clonotype was seen only a few times. CDR3 sequence reads: CASSRSMRDETQYF. The DNA of the CDR3 is TGTGCCAGCTCACGCTCCATGAGGGATGAGACCCAGTACTTC. The chain joins TRBV18 to TRBJ2-5; TRBD2 might be the D (5 bases). The CDR3 loop spans 14 amino acids. The ends were cut back, 4 bases at V and 5 bases at J, with 14 bases in the middle. CDR1 and CDR2 from the germline V gene are KGHSH and LQKENI. Full variable domain (remainder filled in from reference TRBV18 and TRBJ2-5): NAGVMQNPRHLVRRRGQEARLRCSPMKGHSHVYWYRQLPEEGLKFMVYLQKENIIDESGMPKERFSAEFPKEGPSILRIQQVVRGDSAAYFCASSRSMRDETQYFGPGTRLLVL.

This clonotype was observed a handful of times. The chain employs TRBV4-1 and TRBJ1-2; TRBD1 matches 7 bases. The germline CDR1 and CDR2 sequences are MGHRA and YSYEKL. The CDR3 has 14 amino acids. The V segment lost 1 base and the J segment 7 bases; nucleotides outside the gene matches: 6. In DNA, the CDR3 is TGCGCCAGCAGCCAAGGTCGGACAGGCTTTGGCTACACCTTC. It yields the protein CASSQGRTGFGYTF.

This clonotype has just a few counts. The J gene is TRBJ2-7, the V gene TRBV6-2 or TRBV6-3, with 7 bases identical to TRBD2. The CDR3 is 16 amino acids. The junction had 10 bases not matched to a gene; V was cut back by 5 bases and J by 0 bases. The germline V gene encodes CDR1 MNHEY and CDR2 SVGEGT. The CDR3 DNA reads as TGTGCCAGCAGTGACCTCGCTTCGGGGGGCTCCTACGAGCAGTACTTC. This gives the protein CASSDLASGGSYEQYF.

Only a few counts were recorded for this clonotype. In DNA form, the CDR3 reads TGTGCCAGCACCGGCCTGACAGCCTATGGCTACACCTTC. Residues: CASTGLTAYGYTF. The V gene is TRBV6-6, the J gene TRBJ1-2; D possibly corresponds to TRBD1 (5 bases). Trimming removed 7 bases at V and 4 bases at J, with 13 bases between. Germline CDR1 reads MNHNY; CDR2 reads SVGAGI (reference sequence). The CDR3 runs 13 residues.